A single sample gave rise to the 12 T cell receptor beta chains below, sequenced in a study of blood T cell repertoires in COVID-19. Assay used: immunoSEQ multiplex PCR; TCRdb lists only in-frame clones, some missing. The table has around 190,000 clones, roughly 90% seen once; the top ten hold over 15%. The specimen was peripheral blood. These receptors all stem from a man aged 50 to 59 with COVID-19, enrolled during active disease.

This clone appeared a few times. The chain has TRBV6-1 and TRBJ2-2, with 8 bases matching TRBD2. CDR3 length: 17 amino acids. The V and J ends lost 4 bases and 3 bases, in that order; junction bases with no gene match: 10. Germline V lookup: CDR1 MNHNS, CDR2 SASEGT. DNA of the CDR3: TGTGCCAGCAGTGGCGTGTGGAGCGGGGGCTACACCGGGGAGCTGTTTTTT. This encodes CASSGVWSGGYTGELFF.

This chain uses TRBV6-1 with TRBJ2-7; 7 nucleotides align to TRBD1. This CDR3 has 14 residues. Trimming cost V 3 bases and J 5 bases; bases outside gene matches: 7. Germline CDR1 is MNHNS and CDR2 is SASEGT. CDR3 sequence reads: CASSEVRGFDEQYF. CDR3 bases: TGTGCCAGCAGTGAGGTCAGGGGGTTCGACGAGCAGTACTTC.

The V and J genes are TRBV7-9 and TRBJ1-1, with D perhaps TRBD1 (5 bases). The V end was cut by 2 bases, the J end by 1 base, with 11 bases between. The germline V gene has CDR1 SEHNR and CDR2 FQNEAQ (reference sequence). This CDR3 has 15 amino acids. As DNA, the CDR3 is TGTGCCAGCAGCTTATCCGGCAGGGCGAACACTGAAGCTTTCTTT. The encoded protein is CASSLSGRANTEAFF.

This clone was seen a few times. Within the sample, other DNA sequences also encode this same CDR3. The chain recombines TRBV19 with TRBJ1-5; perhaps TRBD1 as D (6 bases). Germline assignment: CDR1 LNHDA and CDR2 SQIVND (reference sequence). Between the trimmed V and J ends, which lost 5 bases and 2 bases, there was a span of 10 bases. The CDR3 totals 14 residues. CDR3 bases: TGTGCCAGTAGTCCAAGACAGGGCAATCAGCCCCAGCATTTT. Translation: CASSPRQGNQPQHF.

The rearrangement joins TRBV27 to TRBJ2-2, with D maybe TRBD1 (6 bases). The ends were cut back, 3 bases at V and 2 bases at J, with 13 bases in the middle. This CDR3 has 16 amino acids. CDR1 MNHEY and CDR2 SMNVEV come from the germline V gene (reference sequence). This CDR3 reads CASSFSWTVNTGELFF. In DNA, the CDR3 is TGTGCCAGCAGTTTTTCGTGGACAGTCAACACCGGGGAGCTGTTTTTT.

The chain uses TRBV4-3 and TRBJ2-2, with 9 bases fitting TRBD1. V shed 1 base and J 5 bases; nucleotides not matched to a gene: 5. Germline V gives CDR1 LGHNA, CDR2 YSLEER. CDR3 size: 16 residues. CDR3 sequence reads: CASSQAGTGRTGELFF. CDR3 nucleotides: TGCGCCAGCAGCCAAGCCGGGACAGGGCGAACCGGGGAGCTGTTTTTT.

The V and J genes are TRBV14 and TRBJ2-7; a possible D gene is TRBD1 (5 bases). Germline CDR1 reads SGHDN; CDR2 reads FVKESK. Between the trimmed V and J ends, which lost 4 bases and 0 bases, there was a span of 13 bases. The CDR3 runs to 15 residues. This CDR3 is CASSRFRVGSYEQYF. The CDR3 nucleotides read TGTGCCAGCAGCCGATTCAGGGTAGGCTCCTACGAGCAGTACTTC.

The sample holds one count of this clone. This chain uses TRBV5-1 with TRBJ2-1, with TRBD2 matching 14 bases. The CDR3 runs to 19 residues. The germline CDR1 and CDR2 sequences are SGHRS and YFSETQ. J was trimmed by 5 bases and V by 2 bases; bases with no gene match: 12. CDR3 sequence: CASSFRPRLAGGGHNEQFF. For the CDR3, the DNA is TGCGCCAGCAGCTTCCGACCCAGACTAGCGGGAGGGGGTCACAATGAGCAGTTCTTC. The full variable domain, rest sourced from reference TRBV5-1 and TRBJ2-1, is KAGVTQTPRYLIKTRGQQVTLSCSPISGHRSVSWYQQTPGQGLQFLFEYFSETQRNKGNFPGRFSGRQFSNSRSEMNVSTLELGDSALYLCASSFRPRLAGGGHNEQFFGPGTRLTVL.

The chain joins TRBV2 to TRBJ2-7, with no clear D. CDR3 length: 14 amino acids. Trimming took off 2 bases at V and 0 bases at J, with 8 bases between the two ends. Germline V gene sequence: CDR1 SNHLY, CDR2 FYNNEI. CDR3 in amino acids: CASSEYTNSYEQYF. DNA of the CDR3: TGTGCCAGCAGTGAATACACTAACTCCTACGAGCAGTACTTC.

This clone appeared a single time. The rearrangement links TRBV11-3 to TRBJ2-6; TRBD2 might be the D (7 bases). Germline CDR1 is SGHNT and CDR2 is YENEEA. V lost 4 bases and J lost 0, with 10 bases in between. The CDR3 is made up of 16 amino acids. This chain's CDR3 is CASSSGGSSGANVLTF. CDR3 coding DNA: TGTGCCAGCAGCTCGGGGGGCAGCTCTGGGGCCAACGTCCTGACTTTC.

This clone was found a few times. The chain recombines TRBV6-1 with TRBJ1-5; D uncertain. The CDR3 consists of 14 residues. CDR1 is MNHNS and CDR2 is SASEGT in the germline V gene. V lost 2 bases, J lost 7 bases, and 12 bases lay in between. The CDR3 loop is CASSEPYRVQPQHF. In DNA, the CDR3 is TGTGCCAGCAGTGAACCGTACAGAGTGCAGCCCCAGCATTTT.

J is TRBJ2-1 and V is TRBV29-1, with no clear D. This CDR3 has 10 residues. Germline V gives CDR1 SQVTM, CDR2 ANQGSEA. V gave up 4 bases and J gave up 7 bases, with 5 bases separating them. The CDR3 reads CSVATNEQFF. CDR3 in DNA: TGCAGCGTTGCCACAAATGAGCAGTTCTTC.